The 26 T cell receptor beta chains given below trace back to one sample, sequenced in a study of neoadjuvant anti-PD-1 for oral cavity cancer. Time point meaning: after neoadjuvant nivolumab, at surgical resection. The data were produced by immunoSEQ multiplex PCR, yet TCRdb's version contains in-frame clones alone and is incomplete. The sample shows 14,000 or so clones, around 70% of them seen only once. Sequences were derived from PBMCs, sampled after nivolumab (anti-PD-1) treatment. The receptors were gathered from a person between 35 and 79 years old with oral cavity squamous cell carcinoma.

The chain employs TRBV6-1 and TRBJ2-7; 8 positions agree with TRBD1. This CDR3 is built from 14 residues. Trimming removed 8 bases from V and 0 bases from J; junction bases left unmatched: 6. Germline V gene lookup returns CDR1 MNHNS and CDR2 SASEGT. CDR3 loop: CASPRTGISYEQYF. CDR3 nucleotides: TGTGCCAGCCCTAGGACAGGGATCTCCTACGAGCAGTACTTC.

CDR3 in DNA: TGCAGTGCTAGAGCTCCTTATGGCTACACCTTC. It encodes CSARAPYGYTF. The chain combines TRBV20-1 with TRBJ1-2, with no clear D. Trimming left V 1 base short and J 5 bases short, with 5 bases between. This CDR3 has 11 amino acids. From germline, CDR1 is DFQATT and CDR2 SNEGSKA (reference sequence).

This rearrangement joins TRBV20-1 to TRBJ2-5; possible D gene TRBD2, 7 bases. The CDR3 has 11 amino acids. V lost 5 bases and J 9 bases, leaving 13 bases between the germline ends. The germline CDR1 and CDR2 sequences are DFQATT and SNEGSKA (reference sequence). The CDR3 sequence: CSAPQGRAQYF. The CDR3 nucleotides read TGCAGTGCTCCGCAGGGGAGGGCCCAGTACTTC.

The J gene is TRBJ2-7, the V gene TRBV27; D is possibly TRBD1 (6 bases). Trimming stripped 2 bases from V and 4 bases from J, with 18 bases between. The CDR3 totals 16 residues. Germline-derived CDR1 and CDR2 are MNHEY and SMNVEV (reference sequence). The CDR3 bases are TGTGCCAGCAGTTTAGTGGGGGCCGGGGCTCTGTACGAGCAGTACTTC. It yields the protein CASSLVGAGALYEQYF.

The chain links TRBV6-6 to TRBJ2-5; D is ambiguous. There are 14 residues in the CDR3. Germline V gives CDR1 MNHNY, CDR2 SVGAGI (reference sequence). V lost 0 bases and J 7 bases, leaving 12 bases between the germline ends. The CDR3 sequence: CASSYSTQALTQYF. DNA of the CDR3: TGTGCCAGCAGTTACTCGACGCAGGCTTTGACCCAGTACTTC.

V and J are TRBV6-4 and TRBJ1-2, with D possibly matching TRBD1 (5 bases). The germline CDR1 and CDR2 sequences are MRHNA and SNTAGT. V lost 6 bases and J lost 8, with 16 bases in between. The CDR3 covers 13 residues. CDR3 region: CASRDLRGGGYTF. CDR3 DNA: TGTGCCAGCAGAGACCTTAGGGGCGGGGGCTACACCTTC.

The rearrangement links TRBV7-3 to TRBJ1-6; D is undetermined. Germline lookup yields CDR1 SGHTA and CDR2 FQGTGA. Trimming removed 5 bases from V and 2 bases from J, with 10 bases in between. This CDR3 has 15 amino acids. The CDR3 DNA sequence: TGTGCCAGCAGCCTCTCGGCCGCCTATAATTCACCCCTCCACTTT. This sequence encodes CASSLSAAYNSPLHF.

The chain links TRBV30 to TRBJ2-7; 9 bases match TRBD2. The CDR3 runs 16 residues. V shed 2 bases and J 7 bases; nucleotides not matched to a gene: 15. Germline V gene data show CDR1 as GTSNPN and CDR2 as SVGIG (reference sequence). CDR3 loop: CAWSQSWTSAKKEQYF. The DNA of the CDR3 is TGTGCCTGGAGTCAATCCTGGACTAGCGCGAAAAAGGAGCAGTACTTC.

This clone was detected only once. The chain uses TRBV6-5 and TRBJ1-1, with D perhaps TRBD1 (5 bases). CDR1 is MNHEY, CDR2 SVGAGI, per germline. The CDR3 extends over 13 amino acids. V lost 2 bases and J 6 bases, leaving 10 bases between the germline ends. The CDR3 DNA follows: TGTGCCAGCAGTTACGATCTGGGGGCTGAAGCTTTCTTT. Its protein is CASSYDLGAEAFF.

The chain couples TRBV21-1 to TRBJ1-5; TRBD1, as called in the table, went unchecked against the DNA. TRBV21-1 is an annotated pseudogene. The CDR3 contains 13 residues. This CDR3 reads CAREGTVRGPQHF. The CDR3 nucleotides read TGTGCCAGGGAAGGGACAGTCCGAGGGCCCCAGCATTTT.

The rearrangement uses TRBV19 and TRBJ2-1, with TRBD1 matching over 7 bases. This CDR3 has 16 amino acids. Germline CDR1 is LNHDA and CDR2 is SQIVND (reference sequence). The trim removed 3 bases at V and 7 bases at J, leaving 12 bases unmatched. The CDR3 spells CASSIFGRGIGNEQFF. Here the CDR3 DNA reads TGTGCCAGTAGTATTTTTGGCAGGGGGATAGGTAATGAGCAGTTCTTC.

The V call is TRBV4-1, the J call TRBJ2-3, with D unresolved. CDR1 is MGHRA, CDR2 YSYEKL, per germline. Trimming pared 0 bases from V and 6 bases from J, leaving 10 bases between. The CDR3 is 14 residues long. CDR3 residues: CASSQEYTYDTQYF. The CDR3 DNA is TGCGCCAGCAGCCAAGAATATACGTACGATACGCAGTATTTT.

The CDR3 region has the DNA TGCGCCAGCAGCTGGAACAGGGTCACAGATACGCAGTATTTT. Amino acid sequence: CASSWNRVTDTQYF. This chain joins TRBV5-1 and TRBJ2-3; possibly TRBD1 for D (6 bases). Germline CDR1 is SGHRS and CDR2 is YFSETQ. V gave up 3 bases and J gave up 2 bases, with 10 bases separating them. The CDR3 contains 14 residues. The complete variable domain, with remaining parts taken from reference TRBV5-1 and TRBJ2-3, reads KAGVTQTPRYLIKTRGQQVTLSCSPISGHRSVSWYQQTPGQGLQFLFEYFSETQRNKGNFPGRFSGRQFSNSRSEMNVSTLELGDSALYLCASSWNRVTDTQYFGPGTRLTVL.

The table lists this clone with a count of one. V gene TRBV10-3 combines with J gene TRBJ2-6; no reliable D call. V dropped 0 bases and J dropped 2 bases, with 8 bases sitting between them. The germline V gene has CDR1 ENHRY and CDR2 SYGVKD. The CDR3 contains 16 residues. The CDR3 spells CAISESYATGANVLTF. The CDR3 DNA reads as TGTGCCATCAGTGAGTCTTACGCGACTGGGGCCAACGTCCTGACTTTC.

This chain joins TRBV13 and TRBJ2-7; D gene ambiguous. This CDR3 spans 13 amino acids. Germline values: CDR1 PRHDT, CDR2 FYEKMQ (reference sequence). Trimming cost V 5 bases and J 2 bases, with 10 bases left between them. The CDR3: CASSPTPPYEQYF. The CDR3 DNA reads as TGTGCCAGCAGCCCGACTCCCCCCTACGAGCAGTACTTC.

This chain uses TRBV6-6 with TRBJ1-1, with D possibly matching TRBD1 (5 bases). Germline V lookup: CDR1 MNHNY, CDR2 SVGAGI (reference sequence). This CDR3 is built from 14 residues. Trimming stripped 11 bases from V and 1 base from J, with 17 bases between. CDR3: CAGNGAYSNTEAFF. CDR3 DNA: TGTGCCGGCAATGGGGCGTACTCGAACACTGAAGCTTTCTTT.

V usage is TRBV5-1 and J usage is TRBJ1-2; 9 nucleotides match TRBD1. This CDR3 region has 15 residues. The ends lost 0 bases at V and 2 bases at J; junction bases unmatched: 2. The germline V gene encodes CDR1 SGHRS and CDR2 YFSETQ. This CDR3 reads CASSLAGTGNYGYTF. CDR3 DNA: TGCGCCAGCAGCTTGGCCGGGACAGGGAACTATGGCTACACCTTC.

The chain uses TRBV7-9 and TRBJ2-6; either TRBD1 or TRBD2 may supply D (5 bases each). Germline V CDR1 and CDR2: SEHNR, FQNEAQ (reference sequence). Trimming left V 4 bases short and J 4 bases short, with 17 bases between. This CDR3 contains 17 residues. CDR3 sequence: CASSSYPSGTGANVLTF. CDR3 DNA: TGTGCCAGCAGCTCGTACCCTTCAGGGACCGGGGCCAACGTCCTGACTTTC. Filled out from reference TRBV7-9 and TRBJ2-6, the complete variable domain reads DTGVSQNPRHKITKRGQNVTFRCDPISEHNRLYWYRQTLGQGPEFLTYFQNEAQLEKSRLLSDRFSAERPKGSFSTLEIQRTEQGDSAMYLCASSSYPSGTGANVLTFGAGSRLTVL.

The chain uses TRBV2 and TRBJ1-1, with no clear D. Germline V CDR1 and CDR2: SNHLY, FYNNEI. The CDR3 loop spans 15 amino acids. Deletions cut 1 base from V and 2 bases from J, with 11 bases between. CDR3 in DNA: TGTGCCAGCAGTGAAGAGTATGTCAGAAACACTGAAGCTTTCTTT. This gives the protein CASSEEYVRNTEAFF.

This clone was detected only a few times. This sequence joins TRBV6-5 and TRBJ1-1, with D possibly TRBD1 on 6 matching bases. V dropped 5 bases and J dropped 5 bases, with 18 bases sitting between them. The CDR3 runs to 15 residues. Germline lookup yields CDR1 MNHEY and CDR2 SVGAGI. CDR3 DNA: TGTGCCAGCAGTCGGGCGGGGGCCCGGGATACTGAAGCTTTCTTT. Protein: CASSRAGARDTEAFF.

The chain joins TRBV2 to TRBJ1-1; D is uncertain. This CDR3 is 11 amino acids long. Trimming took off 7 bases at V and 4 bases at J, with 7 bases between the two ends. Looked up from germline, CDR1 is SNHLY and CDR2 is FYNNEI. The CDR3 nucleotides read TGTGCCAGCATCAAGCCCACTGAAGCTTTCTTT. This gives the protein CASIKPTEAFF.

This clone is a singleton in its sample. This chain uses TRBV5-1 with TRBJ2-2, with TRBD2 as a possible D gene (6 bases). From germline, CDR1 is SGHRS and CDR2 YFSETQ. This CDR3 region has 15 residues. V lost 4 bases to trimming and J lost 5 bases, with 15 bases between them. Written as DNA, the CDR3 is TGCGCCAGCAGCCCCCTACCTGCGGGAACCGGGGAGCTGTTTTTT. It is translated as CASSPLPAGTGELFF.

This clone was detected only once. The chain couples TRBV30 to TRBJ2-1, with D uncertain. The CDR3 is 19 residues long. With 0 bases removed from V and 6 bases from J, the gap between germline ends came to 27 bases. Germline assignment: CDR1 GTSNPN and CDR2 SVGIG (reference sequence). The CDR3 DNA is TGTGCCTGGAGTGTACGTCTTTGGGCGCGCACAAAGGGTAGCAATGAGCAGTTCTTC. It codes for CAWSVRLWARTKGSNEQFF.

In its sample, this clone was seen a few times. This sequence joins TRBV27 and TRBJ2-7, with D perhaps matching TRBD1 (6 bases). The CDR3 runs 12 residues. Germline values: CDR1 MNHEY, CDR2 SMNVEV (reference sequence). Deletions cut 5 bases from V and 6 bases from J, with 11 bases between. The CDR3 loop is CASSVQGSEQYF. CDR3 DNA sequence: TGTGCCAGCAGTGTACAGGGTTCCGAGCAGTACTTC.

This rearrangement joins TRBV7-6 to TRBJ1-1; D is undetermined. The V gene's germline CDR1 is SGHVS and CDR2 FNYEAQ. The CDR3 is made up of 16 amino acids. V gave up 5 bases and J gave up 1 base, with 17 bases separating them. DNA for the CDR3: TGTGCCAGCAGCCCGGGCCTCCGGCGCAGGAACACTGAAGCTTTCTTT. It translates to CASSPGLRRRNTEAFF.

This clone has just one count. V gene TRBV7-6 combines with J gene TRBJ2-5, with D possibly matching TRBD2 (6 bases). The CDR3 extends over 16 amino acids. The V end lost 4 bases, the J end lost 0 bases, and 15 bases lay between the germline ends. Germline V gene lookup returns CDR1 SGHVS and CDR2 FNYEAQ. The CDR3 DNA is TGTGCCAGCAGCTCCGACTCGGGGGAGGACCAAGAGACCCAGTACTTC. It codes for CASSSDSGEDQETQYF. The full variable domain, in which reference TRBV7-6 and TRBJ2-5 provide the parts outside the CDR3, is GAGVSQSPRYKVTKRGQDVALRCDPISGHVSLYWYRQALGQGPEFLTYFNYEAQQDKSGLPNDRFSAERPEGSISTLTIQRTEQRDSAMYRCASSSDSGEDQETQYFGPGTRLLVL.